Following are 2 T cell receptor beta chains from one sample sequenced in a study of CD8+ T cells in alopecia areata. Treatment defined: oral pan-JAK inhibitor, 5-10 mg twice daily. Reverse transcription of extracted RNA yielded cDNA, which provided the sequencing template. Clones were read by immunoSEQ multiplex PCR, and TCRdb kept only the in-frame ones, dropping some. The sample records under 150,000 clones, 50% to 55% being singletons. The starting material was CD4+ T cells sorted from blood, obtained at week 4, from a patient treated with tofacitinib. The receptor source for this set is a human donor with alopecia areata.

This chain connects TRBV29-1 to TRBJ2-2, with 15 bases lining up with TRBD2. In germline, CDR1 is SQVTM, CDR2 ANQGSEA. V was clipped by 4 bases and J by 4 bases; unmatched bases: 13. This CDR3 comprises 19 residues. CDR3 bases: TGCAGCGTTGCAGTGTTCGGACTAGCGGGAGGGCCTACCACCGGGGAGCTGTTTTTT. Translated: CSVAVFGLAGGPTTGELFF.

CDR3 nucleotides: TGTGCCAGCAGCTCCAGGACGGAGAGCTCCTACAATGAGCAGTTCTTC. It specifies CASSSRTESSYNEQFF. The chain carries TRBV7-9 and TRBJ2-1; D unclear. The CDR3 runs 16 residues. Looked up from germline, CDR1 is SEHNR and CDR2 is FQNEAQ (reference sequence). Trimming took off 4 bases at V and 0 bases at J, with 13 bases between the two ends.